This is a list of T cell receptor beta chains from one sample in a study of blood T cell repertoires in COVID-19. The protocol was immunoSEQ multiplex PCR, while the TCRdb copy is restricted to in-frame clones and leaves out a portion. This sample has about 89,000 clones, with approximately 88% found just once. The sequenced sample consisted of peripheral blood. The receptor source for this set is a man aged 55 to 70 with acute or convalescent COVID-19. The CDR3 runs from the conserved cysteine through the conserved F or W.

CDR3 length: 15
V gene: TRBV27
CDR3 protein: CASSLIGGAAYEQYF

CDR3 length: 14
V gene: TRBV19
CDR3 protein: CASSIGRDYYGYTF

CDR3 length: 15
V gene: TRBV11-2
CDR3 protein: CASSVRQGLREKLFF

CDR3 length: 14
V gene: TRBV2
CDR3 protein: CASSERDRWTEAFF

CDR3 length: 14
V gene: TRBV25-1
CDR3 protein: CASSDWTSYNEQFF

CDR3 length: 14
V gene: TRBV30
CDR3 protein: CAWTPGGLNYGYTF

CDR3 length: 14
V gene: TRBV9
CDR3 protein: CASSGNSGPYEQYF

CDR3 length: 15
V gene: TRBV2
CDR3 protein: CASSEDQTGVQPQHF

CDR3 length: 13
V gene: TRBV4-1
CDR3 protein: CASSQDTGDEQFF

CDR3 length: 17
V gene: TRBV6-2/TRBV6-3
CDR3 protein: CASSYSRLAGGPDTQYF

CDR3 length: 12
V gene: TRBV29-1
CDR3 protein: CSVGPHRGTIYF

CDR3 length: 14
V gene: TRBV11-3
CDR3 protein: CASSLEASGYEQFF

CDR3 length: 15
V gene: TRBV7-3
CDR3 protein: CASRKTGADTGELFF

CDR3 length: 13
V gene: TRBV12-3/TRBV12-4
CDR3 protein: CASSLQGGREAFF

CDR3 length: 13
V gene: TRBV5-4
CDR3 protein: CASSPSDRGEQYF

CDR3 length: 13
V gene: TRBV6-5
CDR3 protein: CASRLFISTEAFF

CDR3 length: 16
V gene: TRBV27
CDR3 protein: CASSTQWTGANSPLHF

CDR3 length: 15
V gene: TRBV27
CDR3 protein: CASSLTGGTGNTIYF

CDR3 length: 15
V gene: TRBV9
CDR3 protein: CASSVVPESYNEQFF

CDR3 length: 15
V gene: TRBV19
CDR3 protein: CASSLAGGLDNEQFF

CDR3 length: 15
V gene: TRBV27
CDR3 protein: CASRRPGDSNYGYTF

CDR3 length: 16
V gene: TRBV24-1
CDR3 protein: CATSDTGQGSNYGYTF

CDR3 length: 17
V gene: TRBV7-6
CDR3 protein: CASSLGAVVTSTGELFF

CDR3 length: 13
V gene: TRBV5-6
CDR3 protein: CASSLEGDYGYTF

CDR3 length: 13
V gene: TRBV3-1/TRBV3-2
CDR3 protein: CASSQADSLEQYF

CDR3 length: 16
V gene: TRBV5-1
CDR3 protein: CASSLGTGLAAYEQYF

CDR3 length: 14
V gene: TRBV28
CDR3 protein: CASSLDRANYGYTF

CDR3 length: 14
V gene: TRBV27
CDR3 protein: CASSLGLAGVEQYF

CDR3 length: 16
V gene: TRBV6-5
CDR3 protein: CASSYSGVYSNQPQHF

CDR3 length: 15
V gene: TRBV27
CDR3 protein: CASSLGTEGNQPQHF